This T cell receptor beta chain was sequenced for a study of beta chain features in type 1 diabetes. Study-wide results and limits: There was a moderate but significant shortening of TCRB CDR3s in all four CD4+ subsets of Type 1 diabetes patients.

The CDR3 is 13 amino acids. CDR1 and CDR2 (germline): MNHEY, SMNVEV (reference sequence). V lost 2 bases and J lost 1, with 6 bases in between. A CD45RO/CCR7/CD25/CD127/CD95/CD27 panel sorted naive, central memory, regulatory and stem cell-like memory CD4+ cells. What was sequenced were expressed TCRB transcripts, since all of the isolated RNA had been reverse transcribed. Generated by immunoSEQ multiplex PCR, the TCRdb table keeps only in-frame clones and is missing some. The sample lists hundreds of thousands of clones; around an eighth were seen once. Notes on this clone: Its antigen is not known.

This TCR derives from a man aged 18 to 30 with type 1 diabetes. The rearrangement joins TRBV27 to TRBJ2-7, with D unresolved. Material: naive CD4+ T cells from blood. CDR3 region: CASSLQVSYEQYF. The CDR3 DNA follows: TGTGCCAGCAGTTTACAGGTATCCTACGAGCAGTACTTC.